Listed here are 13 T cell receptor beta chains from one sample, sequenced in a study of control samples from healthy donors and cancer patients. Sequenced by immunoSEQ multiplex PCR; TCRdb stores in-frame clones only, minus some. The sample shows 100,000 to 150,000 clones, around 92% of them seen only once. Material: blood. Receptor source: a woman between 45 and 60 years old in good health.

J is TRBJ2-7 and V is TRBV5-1; perhaps TRBD1 as D (6 bases). CDR1 and CDR2 from the germline V gene are SGHRS and YFSETQ. The CDR3 runs to 11 residues. V lost 3 bases, J lost 5 bases, and 6 bases lay in between. CDR3 amino acids: CASSWDNEQYF. The CDR3 DNA follows: TGCGCCAGCAGCTGGGACAACGAGCAGTACTTC.

This clone was seen only a few times. This rearrangement joins TRBV5-1 to TRBJ2-7; 7 bases are shared with TRBD1. The CDR3 has 14 residues. Germline values: CDR1 SGHRS, CDR2 YFSETQ. The V and J ends lost 4 bases and 3 bases, in that order; junction bases with no gene match: 7. Here the CDR3 reads CASSLTGVSYEQYF. CDR3 bases: TGCGCCAGCAGCCTAACAGGGGTTAGCTACGAGCAGTACTTC.

The chain couples TRBV19 to TRBJ1-4, with D hard to call. Germline-derived CDR1 and CDR2 are LNHDA and SQIVND (reference sequence). Trimming removed 7 bases at V and 10 bases at J, with 19 bases between. CDR3 length equals 14 residues. CDR3: CASKIDLETGKLFF. The CDR3 nucleotides are TGTGCCAGTAAAATTGATCTAGAGACCGGAAAACTGTTTTTT.

The chain uses TRBV5-1 and TRBJ2-5; 8 nucleotides agree with TRBD1. Trimming cost V 4 bases and J 1 base; bases outside gene matches: 6. In germline, CDR1 is SGHRS, CDR2 YFSETQ. The CDR3 contains 15 residues. CDR3 nucleotide sequence: TGCGCCAGCAGCAACCAAGGACAGGGCCAAGAGACCCAGTACTTC. It specifies CASSNQGQGQETQYF. Complete variable domain (other parts from reference TRBV5-1 and TRBJ2-5): KAGVTQTPRYLIKTRGQQVTLSCSPISGHRSVSWYQQTPGQGLQFLFEYFSETQRNKGNFPGRFSGRQFSNSRSEMNVSTLELGDSALYLCASSNQGQGQETQYFGPGTRLLVL.

The V call is TRBV5-1, the J call TRBJ1-1; the match to TRBD1 covers 8 bases. J was trimmed by 0 bases and V by 4 bases; bases with no gene match: 14. The CDR3 spans 18 residues. Germline V gene lookup returns CDR1 SGHRS and CDR2 YFSETQ. The CDR3 DNA is TGCGCCAGCAGCGTGGATCCAGGACAGGGCATAATGAACACTGAAGCTTTCTTT. As protein: CASSVDPGQGIMNTEAFF.

The rearrangement joins TRBV24-1 to TRBJ2-2; D tentatively fits TRBD1 or TRBD2 (6 bases each). V was pared by 10 bases and J by 5 bases, with 16 bases between. Germline V gene lookup returns CDR1 KGHDR and CDR2 SFDVKD. There are 14 residues in the CDR3. CDR3 protein: CATSPGAGTGELFF. The CDR3 DNA reads as TGTGCCACGAGCCCGGGGGCAGGAACCGGGGAGCTGTTTTTT.

Details on this clone: Other DNA sequences in the sample encode the same CDR3. This rearrangement joins TRBV12-3 or TRBV12-4 to TRBJ1-2; no clear D gene. V dropped 5 bases and J dropped 2 bases, with 9 bases sitting between them. This CDR3 has 13 residues. CDR3 region: CASSLDRNYGYTF. In nucleotides, the CDR3 is TGTGCCAGCAGTCTAGATCGGAACTATGGCTACACCTTC.

The chain links TRBV5-6 to TRBJ2-5, with D perhaps TRBD2 (5 bases). Deletions cut 1 base from V and 1 base from J, with 14 bases between. Germline CDR1 reads SGHDT; CDR2 reads YYEEEE. The CDR3 sequence is 16 residues long. The CDR3: CASSLKASSPQETQYF. The CDR3 DNA reads as TGTGCCAGCAGCTTGAAGGCTAGCTCTCCCCAAGAGACCCAGTACTTC. The whole variable domain, filled in from reference TRBV5-6 and TRBJ2-5, reads DAGVTQSPTHLIKTRGQQVTLRCSPKSGHDTVSWYQQALGQGPQFIFQYYEEEERQRGNFPDRFSGHQFPNYSSELNVNALLLGDSALYLCASSLKASSPQETQYFGPGTRLLVL.

This chain connects TRBV15 to TRBJ2-3; 9 nucleotides line up with TRBD2. In germline, CDR1 is LNHNV, CDR2 YYDKDF (reference sequence). The CDR3 runs 15 residues. With 5 bases clipped from V and 2 bases from J, the junction kept 5 bases outside the gene matches. The CDR3 DNA follows: TGTGCCACCAGCTTACGACTAGCGGCCACAGATACGCAGTATTTT. Its protein is CATSLRLAATDTQYF.

This rearrangement joins TRBV19 to TRBJ1-5, with D possibly matching TRBD1 (6 bases). Germline assignment: CDR1 LNHDA and CDR2 SQIVND (reference sequence). Trimming cost V 1 base and J 6 bases, with 16 bases left between them. CDR3 length: 16 residues. The CDR3 here is CASSIAGTTLSQPQHF. The CDR3 nucleotides read TGTGCCAGTAGTATAGCAGGGACAACTCTGAGTCAGCCCCAGCATTTT.

This chain uses TRBV3-1 (or the pseudogene TRBV3-2) with TRBJ1-1; possible D gene TRBD1, 5 bases. Germline CDR1 and CDR2: LGHDT and YNNKEL (reference sequence). V lost 5 bases and J 4 bases, leaving 14 bases between the germline ends. The CDR3 has 14 residues. The CDR3 nucleotides are TGTGCCAGCAGCTCCCGTAGGGGTGGCACTGAAGCTTTCTTT. This codes for CASSSRRGGTEAFF.

This chain joins TRBV5-6 and TRBJ2-7; possible D gene TRBD1, 5 bases. This CDR3 region has 13 residues. V was trimmed by 0 bases and J by 3 bases, leaving 7 bases between them. In germline, CDR1 is SGHDT, CDR2 YYEEEE. The DNA for the CDR3 is TGTGCCAGCAGCTTGGGACAGAACTACGAGCAGTACTTC. This translates into CASSLGQNYEQYF.

Here the CDR3 reads CASSLGGAHHEQYF. The CDR3 nucleotides read TGTGCCAGCAGCTTGGGGGGGGCCCACCACGAGCAGTACTTC. The rearrangement uses TRBV5-6 and TRBJ2-7; D possibly uses TRBD1 or TRBD2 (6 bases each). V dropped 0 bases and J dropped 5 bases, with 12 bases sitting between them. The CDR3 runs to 14 residues. Germline values: CDR1 SGHDT, CDR2 YYEEEE.